This T cell receptor beta chain derives from a study of blood T cell repertoires in COVID-19. Study in general: Both acute and convalescent COVID-19 samples were obtained from the United States, Italy and Spain. PBMCs, B-cell-depleted T cells, or T cells were the source of the cDNA or gDNA that made up the material.

As handled by the study authors: Estimated nucleated cell counts came from reference gene primer amplification. Some clones are missing from TCRdb's copy, which holds only in-frame ones; the method was immunoSEQ multiplex PCR. The DNA was the basis for D and trimming; V, J and clone size are from that table. This sample has some 20,000 clones; roughly 89% occur once, and the top ten carry about 8.3%. The CDR3 spans 15 residues. Germline V gives CDR1 SNHLY, CDR2 FYNNEI. The ends were cut back, 0 bases at V and 4 bases at J, with 10 bases in the middle. The receptor comes from a human donor in a cohort sampled during active COVID-19. The donor label of this sample is uncertain. The chain is built from TRBV2 and TRBJ2-1, with a tentative D call TRBD2 (6 bases). Specimen: peripheral blood. CDR3 nucleotide sequence: TGTGCCAGCAGTGAAGCGCCAGGGACTTACAATGAGCAGTTCTTC. Its translation: CASSEAPGTYNEQFF.